This is a list of T cell receptor beta chains from one sample in a study of T-cell reconstitution after alpha-beta-depleted transplantation in children. Each CDR3 protein is one row after TCRdb ran MiXCR on the PCR reads. The sample lists around 700,000 distinct CDR3 sequences, 13% occurring once. The sequenced sample was PBMCs, obtained before TCRalphabeta/CD19-depleted stem cell transplant. Source of these receptors: a girl aged 2 to 10 with congenital amegakaryocytic thrombocytopenia, due to receive a stem cell transplant. CDR3s include the opening cysteine and the closing phenylalanine or tryptophan. Each record gives: D gene, CDR3 length, J gene, clone size, V gene, CDR3 DNA, CDR3 protein. The D gene is left open where the match is weak. Rows may omit the clone size; those that give it use once, few, many or a size class.

NA,13,TRBJ2-5,many,TRBV10-3,TGTGCCATCAGTGAGTCAAAGGGCGGGACCCAGTACTTC,CAISESKGGTQYF
TRBD1,17,TRBJ2-1,NA,TRBV7-6,TGTGCCAGCGCTCACCCGTATAAGGGGGCGAGAGGGAATGAGCAGTTCTTC,CASAHPYKGARGNEQFF
NA,13,TRBJ1-2,many,TRBV29-1,TGCAGCGTGGAGCAGGGAAGTGACTATGGCTACACCTTC,CSVEQGSDYGYTF
TRBD2,14,TRBJ2-3,few,TRBV3-1,TGTGCCAGCAGCCGCCCGGGGGGGCCAGATACGCAGTATTTT,CASSRPGGPDTQYF
TRBD2,18,TRBJ2-7,NA,TRBV3-1,TGTGCCAGCAGCCAAGAACGGCCCGGGACTAGCGGGAGCTACGAGCAGTACTTC,CASSQERPGTSGSYEQYF
TRBD2,18,TRBJ2-3,many,TRBV7-3,TGTGCCAGCAGCTTTTCGACCGGGACTAGCGCCGTCACAGATACGCAGTATTTT,CASSFSTGTSAVTDTQYF
NA,15,TRBJ2-7,NA,TRBV14,TGTGCCAGCAGCCTAGGGTCCGGGGTCTCCTACGAGCAGTACTTC,CASSLGSGVSYEQYF
NA,13,TRBJ1-1,many,TRBV3-1,TGTGCCAGCAGCCAAGTGGCGAACACTGAAGCTTTCTTT,CASSQVANTEAFF
NA,16,TRBJ2-5,few,TRBV5-4,TGTGCCAGCAGCTTGGCGTCGGGGGCAATCCAAGAGACCCAGTACTTC,CASSLASGAIQETQYF
TRBD2,15,TRBJ2-7,few,TRBV12-3/TRBV12-4,TGTGCCAGCAGTTTCAGACTAGCGGGGGCCTACGAGCAGTACTTC,CASSFRLAGAYEQYF
NA,13,TRBJ2-7,many,TRBV20-1,TGCAGTGCTAGATCCGGGGGCCTCTACGAGCAGTACTTC,CSARSGGLYEQYF
NA,17,TRBJ2-7,few,TRBV5-5,TGTGCCAGCAGCTTCAGGTCGTCGGGAGTACTCGCCTACGAGCAGTACTTC,CASSFRSSGVLAYEQYF
NA,13,TRBJ2-7,few,TRBV5-1,TGCGCCAGCAGCTTGGCCGAAGGCTACGAGCAGTACTTC,CASSLAEGYEQYF
TRBD2,16,TRBJ2-1,many,TRBV5-1,TGCGCCAGCAGCGGAACCACTAGCGGAGGGTACAATGAGCAGTTCTTC,CASSGTTSGGYNEQFF
NA,11,TRBJ2-7,NA,TRBV28,TGTGCCAGCAGTTTTTCCACTGGGCAGTACTTC,CASSFSTGQYF
TRBD1,15,TRBJ1-5,many,TRBV7-2,TGTGCCAGCAGCTTAGGGGTAGGGGGCGGGCAGCCCCAGCATTTT,CASSLGVGGGQPQHF
TRBD1,18,TRBJ2-3,NA,TRBV11-2,TGTGCCAGCAGCACGCCATGGACCACAGGGGCGCAGACAGATACGCAGTATTTT,CASSTPWTTGAQTDTQYF
TRBD2,14,TRBJ2-5,NA,TRBV27,TGTGCCAGCAGTAGGGGGACTAGCGGGTGGACCCAGTACTTC,CASSRGTSGWTQYF
NA,15,TRBJ1-1,few,TRBV3-1,TGTGCCAGCAGCCAGCCATTCGGAATGAACACTGAAGCTTTCTTT,CASSQPFGMNTEAFF
TRBD2,19,TRBJ2-1,NA,TRBV7-3,TGTGCCAGCAGCTTAAGAGGGACTATGACATATAGCTCCTACAATGAGCAGTTCTTC,CASSLRGTMTYSSYNEQFF
TRBD2,17,TRBJ2-3,NA,TRBV4-1,TGCGCCAGCAGCCAAGACGTTAGCGGGGCTGGCACAGATACGCAGTATTTT,CASSQDVSGAGTDTQYF
NA,16,TRBJ1-3,NA,TRBV18,TGTGCCAGCTCACCACAACGGCCCTCCTCTGGAAACACCATATATTTT,CASSPQRPSSGNTIYF
TRBD1,15,TRBJ1-2,many,TRBV10-3,TGTGCCATCAGTGACGACAGGGAAATATGGGATGGCTACACCTTC,CAISDDREIWDGYTF
TRBD1,16,TRBJ2-7,many,TRBV5-1,TGCGCCAGCAGCTTGGCCGGGCGACAGGGGATGGACGAGCAGTACTTC,CASSLAGRQGMDEQYF
TRBD2,18,TRBJ2-2,few,TRBV24-1,TGTGCCACCAGTGATTTCGGGGCGGGAGGGCCGTCGGACGGGGAGCTGTTTTTT,CATSDFGAGGPSDGELFF
NA,12,TRBJ2-1,many,TRBV10-3,TGTGCCATCAGTGAAAAGCTTTATGAGCAGTTCTTC,CAISEKLYEQFF
NA,13,TRBJ2-2,many,TRBV10-3,TGTGCCATCAGCGACATAAGCACCGGGGAGCTGTTTTTT,CAISDISTGELFF
TRBD1,15,TRBJ2-7,many,TRBV10-3,TGTGCCATCAGGAGAGGAGGGACAGGGTCCCACGAGCAGTACTTC,CAIRRGGTGSHEQYF
TRBD2,17,TRBJ2-3,few,TRBV6-5,TGTGCCAGCAGTTATCTCGGAGCGGGATTAATCACAGATACGCAGTATTTT,CASSYLGAGLITDTQYF
NA,14,TRBJ2-1,many,TRBV15,TGTGCCACCAGCAGACCGGGACTGCTCAATGAGCAGTTCTTC,CATSRPGLLNEQFF
NA,14,TRBJ1-5,many,TRBV7-9,TGTGCCAGCAGTGCGCTGAGTAGCAATCAGCCCCAGCATTTT,CASSALSSNQPQHF
NA,14,TRBJ2-7,many,TRBV6-1,TGTGCCAGCAGTCGATCACAAGGAGCCTACGAGCAGTACTTC,CASSRSQGAYEQYF
TRBD1,15,TRBJ2-5,few,TRBV6-1,TGTGCCAGCAGTCGGGACAGGGAATTTGGAGAGACCCAGTACTTC,CASSRDREFGETQYF
TRBD2,18,TRBJ2-1,NA,TRBV5-1,TGCGCCAGCAGCACGACTAGCGGGATAGATAGCTCCTACAATGAGCAGTTCTTC,CASSTTSGIDSSYNEQFF
NA,13,TRBJ1-4,few,TRBV12-3/TRBV12-4,TGTGCCAGCACTACCAGGGTTAATGAAAAACTGTTTTTT,CASTTRVNEKLFF
TRBD1,14,TRBJ2-2,many,TRBV20-1,TGCAGTGCTAGAGGGGACAGCCTGCCCGGGGAGCTGTTTTTT,CSARGDSLPGELFF
TRBD1,16,TRBJ2-4,many,TRBV5-1,TGCGCCAGCCAGAACCCCACAGGGGGTGGCAAAAACATTCAGTACTTC,CASQNPTGGGKNIQYF
NA,13,TRBJ1-2,few,TRBV27,TGTGCCAGCAGTTTAACACGGAACTATGGCTACACCTTC,CASSLTRNYGYTF
NA,12,TRBJ2-3,few,TRBV20-1,TGCAGTGCCCCCGACAACACAGATACGCAGTATTTT,CSAPDNTDTQYF
NA,15,TRBJ2-7,NA,TRBV12-3/TRBV12-4,TGTGCCAGCAGTTTAGCCGGCCGCCTCCCCTACGAGCAGTACTTC,CASSLAGRLPYEQYF
NA,14,TRBJ2-7,few,TRBV3-1,TGTGCCAGCAGCCAAGTAGCATTCAACGGGGAGCAGTACTTC,CASSQVAFNGEQYF
NA,17,TRBJ2-5,NA,TRBV19,TGTGCCAGTAGTATACTCCCGGGAGCAGGGGTGTTTCAGACCCAGTACTTC,CASSILPGAGVFQTQYF
TRBD1,16,TRBJ1-1,NA,TRBV6-1,TGTGCCAGCAGTGAAGCGGAGGGACAGGGGAACACTGAAGCTTTCTTT,CASSEAEGQGNTEAFF
TRBD1,17,TRBJ2-7,many,TRBV20-1,TGCAGTGCTTATCGCACTCCGGGACAGGGACTTTCCTACGAGCAGTACTTC,CSAYRTPGQGLSYEQYF
NA,17,TRBJ2-5,many,TRBV7-9,TGTGCCAGCAGCTTATTGGCTGGAGGGGCCGTAGGAGAGACCCAGTACTTC,CASSLLAGGAVGETQYF
TRBD2,15,TRBJ2-1,NA,TRBV14,TGTGCCAGCAGCCAAGTGGGACTAGCATACAATGAGCAGTTCTTC,CASSQVGLAYNEQFF
TRBD1,16,TRBJ2-7,many,TRBV29-1,TGCAGCGTTGAAGACCATCCTCGACAGGGGAAGTGCGAGCAGTACTTC,CSVEDHPRQGKCEQYF
TRBD1,13,TRBJ2-7,NA,TRBV4-1,TGCGCCAGCAGCCAGGACAGGATCAACGAGCAGTACTTC,CASSQDRINEQYF
TRBD2,14,TRBJ2-1,NA,TRBV9,TGTGCCAGCAGCGTAGTAACTAGCGCGAATGAGCAGTTCTTC,CASSVVTSANEQFF
NA,13,TRBJ2-1,many,TRBV20-1,TGCAGTGCTCCCCTCGCTACGACTAACGAGCAGTTCTTC,CSAPLATTNEQFF
NA,13,TRBJ2-1,NA,TRBV10-3,TGTGCCATCACCGTCAAGGGCGGAGGTGAGCAGTTCTTC,CAITVKGGGEQFF
NA,13,TRBJ2-5,few,TRBV6-1,TGTGCCAGCAGGGAGGGGGAAAGGGAGACCCAGTACTTC,CASREGERETQYF
TRBD2,14,TRBJ2-2,many,TRBV29-1,TGCAGCGTTGGGACTAGCGGTGCCACCGGGGAGCTGTTTTTT,CSVGTSGATGELFF
NA,14,TRBJ1-2,many,TRBV12-3/TRBV12-4,TGTGCCAGCAGTCCCTCGCGGTCTTACTATGGCTACACCTTC,CASSPSRSYYGYTF
TRBD2,14,TRBJ2-7,NA,TRBV5-1,TGCGCCAGCAGCTTACTAGCGGGAGAGGGCGAGCAGTACTTC,CASSLLAGEGEQYF
NA,19,TRBJ1-3,few,TRBV6-5,TGTGCCAGCAGTTACTCGACCGGTTGGGCCCGCTTCTCTGGAAACACCATATATTTT,CASSYSTGWARFSGNTIYF
TRBD2,15,TRBJ2-1,many,TRBV10-3,TGTGCCATCAGTGCGACTAGCGGGACCTACAATGAGCAGTTCTTC,CAISATSGTYNEQFF